This entry lists 22 T cell receptor beta chains sequenced from one sample in a study of T cell changes during pregnancy in multiple sclerosis. Clones were sequenced by immunoSEQ multiplex PCR, and TCRdb holds only the in-frame ones, with some missing. Here the sample spans over 25,000 clones, nearly 90% being singletons. The sequencing here drew on CD8+ T cells from peripheral blood mononuclear cells, taken in the third trimester of pregnancy. The source of these receptors is a female donor with multiple sclerosis, enrolled in a pregnancy study.

The chain joins TRBV27 to TRBJ2-7; 9 nucleotides line up with TRBD1. J lost 3 bases, V lost 6 bases, and 6 bases had no gene match. This CDR3 is 14 amino acids long. Germline CDR1 MNHEY, CDR2 SMNVEV (reference sequence). The CDR3 region has the DNA TGTGCCAGCAGGGCCGGGACAGGGTACTACGAGCAGTACTTC. Translation: CASRAGTGYYEQYF.

The J gene is TRBJ2-7, the V gene TRBV9; unclear D gene. This CDR3 has 16 amino acids. Germline values: CDR1 SGDLS, CDR2 YYNGEE. With 3 bases removed from V and 4 bases from J, the gap between germline ends came to 20 bases. The CDR3 region is CASSASSSSQDYEQYF. DNA for the CDR3: TGTGCCAGCAGCGCAAGTAGTAGTTCCCAAGATTACGAGCAGTACTTC.

The genes are TRBV19 and TRBJ1-1; possible D gene TRBD1, 6 bases. Germline CDR1 and CDR2: LNHDA and SQIVND (reference sequence). The CDR3 runs to 12 residues. V was cut by 7 bases and J by 5 bases, with 11 bases left in between. The CDR3 bases are TGTGCCAGTAAGAAGGGGGTGACTGAAGCTTTCTTT. Its translation is CASKKGVTEAFF. The entire variable domain, with the rest obtained from reference TRBV19 and TRBJ1-1, is as follows: DGGITQSPKYLFRKEGQNVTLSCEQNLNHDAMYWYRQDPGQGLRLIYYSQIVNDFQKGDIAEGYSVSREKKESFPLTVTSAQKNPTAFYLCASKKGVTEAFFGQGTRLTVV.

V is TRBV7-6 and J is TRBJ1-1, with a possible D match to TRBD1 (6 bases). Germline lookup yields CDR1 SGHVS and CDR2 FNYEAQ. The V end lost 5 bases, the J end lost 1 base, and 14 bases lay between the germline ends. This CDR3 region has 15 residues. The CDR3 is CASSRRGRENTEAFF. CDR3 coding DNA: TGTGCCAGCAGCCGGAGGGGGAGGGAGAACACTGAAGCTTTCTTT.

CDR3 loop: CASSLGSGISSGNTIYF. Written as DNA, the CDR3 is TGTGCCAGCAGCTTAGGGAGCGGGATAAGCTCTGGAAACACCATATATTTT. The J gene is TRBJ1-3, the V gene TRBV7-9; no reliable D call. Looked up from germline, CDR1 is SEHNR and CDR2 is FQNEAQ (reference sequence). This CDR3 spans 17 amino acids. V lost 1 base and J 0 bases, leaving 13 bases between the germline ends.

This clone was observed a handful of times. This chain links TRBV7-9 with TRBJ1-2; D is uncertain. The V end was cut by 3 bases, the J end by 4 bases, with 12 bases between. Per the germline V gene, CDR1 is SEHNR and CDR2 is FQNEAQ (reference sequence). The CDR3 covers 14 residues. The CDR3 is CASSFVGDFYGYTF. CDR3 nucleotide sequence: TGTGCCAGCAGCTTTGTCGGTGATTTCTATGGCTACACCTTC. The full variable domain, completed using reference TRBV7-9 and TRBJ1-2, is DTGVSQNPRHKITKRGQNVTFRCDPISEHNRLYWYRQTLGQGPEFLTYFQNEAQLEKSRLLSDRFSAERPKGSFSTLEIQRTEQGDSAMYLCASSFVGDFYGYTFGSGTRLTVV.

The chain employs TRBV7-9 and TRBJ2-3; 15 nucleotides agree with TRBD2. V shed 5 bases and J 8 bases; nucleotides not matched to a gene: 11. This CDR3 region has 17 residues. The V gene's germline CDR1 is SEHNR and CDR2 FQNEAQ (reference sequence). CDR3 DNA: TGTGCCAGCAGCCCCCACGGACTAGCGGGAGGGCCTGGTACGCAGTATTTT. Translation gives CASSPHGLAGGPGTQYF. The full variable domain, its missing parts supplied by reference TRBV7-9 and TRBJ2-3, is DTGVSQNPRHKITKRGQNVTFRCDPISEHNRLYWYRQTLGQGPEFLTYFQNEAQLEKSRLLSDRFSAERPKGSFSTLEIQRTEQGDSAMYLCASSPHGLAGGPGTQYFGPGTRLTVL.

The CDR3 DNA follows: TGTGCCATCAGTGAGACAGGGGGCACCGGGGAGCTGTTTTTT. Its translation is CAISETGGTGELFF. This chain uses TRBV10-3 with TRBJ2-2; TRBD1 matches at 8 bases. This CDR3 is built from 14 residues. V lost 2 bases, J lost 4 bases, and 0 bases stayed unmatched. Germline V gene data show CDR1 as ENHRY and CDR2 as SYGVKD.

The chain employs TRBV4-1 and TRBJ1-1; possible D gene TRBD1, 6 bases. CDR1 is MGHRA, CDR2 YSYEKL, per germline. Between the trimmed V and J ends, which lost 4 bases and 1 base, there was a span of 13 bases. The CDR3 sequence is 15 residues long. As DNA, the CDR3 is TGCGCCAGCAGCCCCGCAAGAGGGGGGAACACTGAAGCTTTCTTT. It yields the protein CASSPARGGNTEAFF.

The genes are TRBV11-2 and TRBJ2-7; TRBD1 matches 9 bases. With 3 bases clipped from V and 2 bases from J, the junction kept 8 bases outside the gene matches. CDR1 is SGHAT and CDR2 is FQNNGV in the germline V gene. The CDR3 covers 16 residues. As DNA, the CDR3 is TGTGCCAGCAGCTTCGGACCCTGGGACAGGGCCTACGAGCAGTACTTC. Translated, it gives CASSFGPWDRAYEQYF.

The V call is TRBV30, the J call TRBJ1-6; TRBD1 aligns across 8 bases. Germline V gene sequence: CDR1 GTSNPN, CDR2 SVGIG (reference sequence). The CDR3 spans 16 residues. The V gene end was trimmed by 2 bases and the J gene end by 3 bases; junction bases not matched to a gene: 6. CDR3 in amino acids: CAWSPDRGVYNSPLHF. CDR3 DNA: TGTGCCTGGAGTCCAGACAGGGGTGTCTATAATTCACCCCTCCACTTT.

V is TRBV6-1 and J is TRBJ2-7; D is possibly TRBD1 (5 bases). The V gene lost 5 bases and the J gene lost 0 bases, with 14 bases spanning the gap. The CDR3 sequence is 15 residues long. Looked up from germline, CDR1 is MNHNS and CDR2 is SASEGT. For the CDR3, the DNA is TGTGCCAGCAGTCCACAGGAAAGAAGCTCCTACGAGCAGTACTTC. Amino acids: CASSPQERSSYEQYF.

This rearrangement joins TRBV18 to TRBJ1-5, with 9 bases aligning to TRBD1. There are 14 residues in the CDR3. With 2 bases clipped from V and 6 bases from J, the junction kept 2 bases outside the gene matches. Germline V CDR1 and CDR2: KGHSH, LQKENI. CDR3 residues: CASSPDRGSQPQHF. CDR3 DNA: TGTGCCAGCTCACCAGACAGGGGGAGTCAGCCCCAGCATTTT.

This rearrangement joins TRBV6-5 to TRBJ2-5; 7 bases match TRBD2. Trimming at V came to 6 bases and at J to 4 bases, leaving 2 bases not matched to a gene. The CDR3 contains 12 residues. Germline V gene sequence: CDR1 MNHEY, CDR2 SVGAGI. DNA for the CDR3: TGTGCCAGCAGCCCGGGGGGAGAGACCCAGTACTTC. Protein: CASSPGGETQYF.

The V gene is TRBV28, the J gene TRBJ2-4; no firm D call. There are 16 residues in the CDR3. Germline lookup yields CDR1 MDHEN and CDR2 SYDVKM. V was trimmed by 2 bases and J by 3 bases, leaving 14 bases between them. The CDR3 nucleotides are TGTGCCAGCAGTTTAAATACGGTAATCGGCAAAAACATTCAGTACTTC. It codes for CASSLNTVIGKNIQYF.

The chain is built from TRBV29-1 and TRBJ2-7, with D perhaps TRBD1 (5 bases). This CDR3 is 13 amino acids long. The germline CDR1 and CDR2 sequences are SQVTM and ANQGSEA. V lost 7 bases and J lost 2, with 15 bases in between. CDR3 DNA sequence: TGCAGCGCCCTGACAGTGATTCCCTACGAGCAGTACTTC. Protein product: CSALTVIPYEQYF.

The rearrangement links TRBV28 to TRBJ2-3, with TRBD2 identical over 9 bases. J lost 0 bases, V lost 6 bases, and 7 bases had no gene match. The germline V gene has CDR1 MDHEN and CDR2 SYDVKM. This CDR3 has 16 amino acids. The CDR3, as DNA: TGTGCCAGCAGCGATGTAGCGGGAGCGAGCACAGATACGCAGTATTTT. Translating gives CASSDVAGASTDTQYF.

V is TRBV5-1 and J is TRBJ2-1, with 8 positions matching TRBD1. V shed 4 bases and J 0 bases; nucleotides not matched to a gene: 3. Germline CDR1 SGHRS, CDR2 YFSETQ. The CDR3 is 15 residues long. The CDR3 nucleotides are TGCGCCAGCAGCCCCGGGACAGGCTCCTACAATGAGCAGTTCTTC. Translation: CASSPGTGSYNEQFF.

A single count supports this clone. The J gene is TRBJ1-2, the V gene TRBV7-6; TRBD1 aligns across 7 bases. Germline loops: CDR1 SGHVS, CDR2 FNYEAQ. Trimming cost V 0 bases and J 4 bases; bases outside gene matches: 5. The CDR3 is 15 residues long. The CDR3 protein is CASSLAQTGTYGYTF. CDR3 sequence (DNA): TGTGCCAGCAGCTTAGCTCAGACAGGGACCTATGGCTACACCTTC. Using reference TRBV7-6 and TRBJ1-2 for the parts outside the CDR3, the full variable domain is GAGVSQSPRYKVTKRGQDVALRCDPISGHVSLYWYRQALGQGPEFLTYFNYEAQQDKSGLPNDRFSAERPEGSISTLTIQRTEQRDSAMYRCASSLAQTGTYGYTFGSGTRLTVV.

The chain couples TRBV9 to TRBJ2-2; D may be TRBD1 (5 bases). Germline V CDR1 and CDR2: SGDLS, YYNGEE. This CDR3 spans 15 amino acids. Trimming stripped 4 bases from V and 4 bases from J, with 14 bases between. The CDR3 loop is CASSFPQGGTGELFF. The CDR3 DNA reads TGTGCCAGCAGCTTCCCTCAGGGCGGCACCGGGGAGCTGTTTTTT.

The chain employs TRBV27 and TRBJ2-7; perhaps TRBD2 as D (7 bases). From germline, CDR1 is MNHEY and CDR2 SMNVEV (reference sequence). The CDR3 has 14 residues. V was pared by 8 bases and J by 1 base, with 15 bases between. The CDR3 loop is CASSGGAGSYEQYF. CDR3 nucleotide sequence: TGTGCCAGCTCGGGGGGCGCGGGGTCCTACGAGCAGTACTTC.

This clone occurred once. The V gene is TRBV5-1, the J gene TRBJ2-3; TRBD1 matches at 9 bases. Losses at the gene ends were 0 bases for V and 2 bases for J; bases not matched to a gene: 4. The CDR3 is 16 amino acids. CDR1 SGHRS and CDR2 YFSETQ come from the germline V gene. CDR3 in DNA: TGCGCCAGCAGCTTGGGACAGGGGGGATACACAGATACGCAGTATTTT. It codes for CASSLGQGGYTDTQYF.